This T cell receptor beta chain appears in the sequencing data of a study of blood T cell repertoires in COVID-19. Study-level information: Samples taken during acute and convalescent COVID-19 were collected in the United States, Italy and Spain. From T cells, B-cell-depleted T cells, or PBMCs came the material, which was cDNA or gDNA.

The authors' processing: Amplification of reference gene primers was used by the study to estimate nucleated cell counts. TCRdb's table, derived via immunoSEQ multiplex PCR, lists solely in-frame clones and lacks some. The V and J calls and the clone size are those of that table, but D and trimming were determined from the DNA. The data contain roughly 230,000 clones, 90% of them seen just once; the ten biggest clones take up around 2.3%. Patients at the Seattle site were enrolled during active infection and followed longitudinally. The sample consisted of peripheral blood. The sequence was obtained from a woman aged 55-69 years with COVID-19, enrolled during active disease.

The CDR3 region has the DNA TGCGCCAGCAGCCCAGGAATTCTGAACACTGAAGCTTTCTTT. It yields the protein CASSPGILNTEAFF. The chain links TRBV4-3 to TRBJ1-1; D not resolved. Deletions cut 4 bases from V and 0 bases from J, with 9 bases between. Germline CDR1 reads LGHNA; CDR2 reads YSLEER. The CDR3 has 14 amino acids.